This T cell receptor (beta chain) was sequenced during a study of OX40 agonist ivuxolimab in advanced cancers. Looking at the study overall: Patients in dose escalation had liver, melanoma, kidney or head and neck cancers. Partial responses were achieved by three patients, one with hepatocellular carcinoma and two with cutaneous melanoma.

The data were produced by immunoSEQ multiplex PCR, yet TCRdb's version contains in-frame clones alone and is incomplete. The sample consists of more than 60,000 clones, roughly 73% of them appearing once. The TCR originated in an adult with an advanced solid tumor such as melanoma, head and neck, liver or kidney cancer. The material was CD4+ or CD8+ T cells sorted from blood, obtained in a trial of the OX40 agonist ivuxolimab.

The CDR3 nucleotides are TGTGCCAGCAGCTTGGCGGGGGTCTCTGGAAACACCATATATTTT. Residues: CASSLAGVSGNTIYF. J is TRBJ1-3 and V is TRBV5-4; a weak D match, TRBD1 (5 bases). This CDR3 spans 15 amino acids. Germline V gene lookup returns CDR1 SGHNT and CDR2 YYREEE (reference sequence). V was clipped by 0 bases and J by 0 bases, with 7 bases between them.